The entry that follows covers one T cell receptor beta chain sequence. Its target is unknown. PCR was performed a second time for roughly 7 to 12 cycles using a sample-barcoded 5' primer and a J-beta primer mix. Each cDNA molecule, via a template-switch adaptor with 12 random nucleotides, was tagged. Sequencing recovered at least 3 million CDR3-containing paired-end reads from each sample. TCRdb reprocessed the 5' RACE reads with MiXCR, giving one entry per CDR3 protein. The table shows fewer than 900,000 distinct CDR3 sequences, with 40% to 45% occurring only once. This specimen comes from a study of blood T cells in healthy people across ages. Study-wide results and caveats: The long-lived group displayed more naive CD4+ cells, plus higher diversity, than the aged donors did. Diversity estimates from one million T cells were considered underestimates.

Germline V gene sequence: CDR1 SGHRS, CDR2 YFSETQ. CDR3 size: 15 residues. The J segment lost 3 bases and the V segment lost 4 bases, leaving 9 bases of the junction unmatched. This rearrangement joins TRBV5-1 to TRBJ2-7; 8 bases align to TRBD2. Sequenced material: blood. This receptor was taken from a woman aged 55-69 years in good health. This CDR3 reads CASSTRLATNYEQYF. CDR3 sequence (DNA): TGCGCCAGCAGCACCCGACTAGCGACAAACTACGAGCAGTACTTC.